These 30 T cell receptor beta chains share one sample of origin, sequenced in a study of T cells in Graves' hyperthyroidism and ophthalmopathy. RNA transcripts yielded amplified TCR beta CDR3 regions. The HTBI primer set drove a first-round RT-PCR of the TCR CDR3. TCRdb re-called the multiplex PCR reads with MiXCR, one entry per CDR3 protein. The table shows fewer than 450,000 distinct CDR3 sequences, with roughly 13% occurring only once. The sequencing input was blood. Receptor source: a man aged 50-60 years with Graves' ophthalmopathy.

This clonotype was detected a few times. This chain uses TRBV30 with TRBJ1-1, with 7 bases fitting TRBD1. CDR1 is GTSNPN, CDR2 SVGIG, per germline (reference sequence). V lost 4 bases to trimming and J lost 8 bases; unmatched junction nucleotides: 16. The CDR3 sequence is 15 residues long. The CDR3 DNA sequence: TGTGCCTGGAACAGACCAGGGGGTAGGAGACTAGAAGCTTTCTTT. Protein: CAWNRPGGRRLEAFF.

This clonotype was detected ten times or more. The CDR3 nucleotides read TGTGCCAGCAGTTTCTTCCCGAACACCGGGGAGCTGTTTTTT. Its translation: CASSFFPNTGELFF. This chain joins TRBV12-3 or TRBV12-4 and TRBJ2-2, with D unclear. V shed 3 bases and J shed 0 bases, with 5 bases lying between them. The CDR3 sequence is 14 residues long.

This clonotype was observed many times. V is TRBV7-3 and J is TRBJ2-2; TRBD1 is a possible D gene (5 bases). The CDR3 totals 17 residues. Germline CDR1 SGHTA, CDR2 FQGTGA. Trimming removed 4 bases from V and 0 bases from J, with 15 bases in between. CDR3 amino acids: CASSSGPTVANTGELFF. The DNA of the CDR3 is TGTGCCAGCAGCTCAGGGCCGACAGTGGCGAACACCGGGGAGCTGTTTTTT. The whole variable domain, filled in from reference TRBV7-3 and TRBJ2-2, reads GAGVSQTPSNKVTEKGKYVELRCDPISGHTALYWYRQSLGQGPEFLIYFQGTGAADDSGLPNDRFFAVRPEGSVSTLKIQRTERGDSAVYLCASSSGPTVANTGELFFGEGSRLTVL.

V gene TRBV10-2 combines with J gene TRBJ2-7; TRBD1 matches at 9 bases. There are 12 residues in the CDR3. The germline V gene has CDR1 WSHSY and CDR2 SAAADI. The V and J ends lost 8 bases and 6 bases, in that order; junction bases with no gene match: 5. The CDR3 sequence is CASGGQGGEQYF. CDR3 nucleotides: TGCGCCAGCGGGGGACAGGGAGGCGAGCAGTACTTC.

This clonotype occurred a few times. V gene TRBV24-1 combines with J gene TRBJ2-1; 7 nucleotides match TRBD2. Per the germline V gene, CDR1 is KGHDR and CDR2 is SFDVKD. CDR3 length: 17 amino acids. V lost 6 bases and J lost 9; bases outside the gene matches: 19. In DNA, the CDR3 is TGTGCCACCAGTTCATCTCGTAGGGACTATTCCCTTGGTGAGCAGTTCTTC. Translating it yields CATSSSRRDYSLGEQFF.

V and J are TRBV9 and TRBJ2-1, with 11 bases lining up with TRBD2. The CDR3 sequence is 15 residues long. In germline, CDR1 is SGDLS, CDR2 YYNGEE. With 9 bases clipped from V and 3 bases from J, the junction kept 8 bases outside the gene matches. In DNA, the CDR3 is TGTGCCAACAGTCTGGGACTAGCGGACTACAATGAGCAGTTCTTC. Amino acid sequence: CANSLGLADYNEQFF.

This clonotype was observed at least ten times. The genes are TRBV20-1 and TRBJ2-1; 15 bases agree with TRBD2. Trimming removed 6 bases from V and 5 bases from J; junction bases left unmatched: 5. This CDR3 region has 15 residues. Germline CDR1 and CDR2: DFQATT and SNEGSKA (reference sequence). As DNA, the CDR3 is TGCAGTGCCGGACTAGCGGGAGGGGGGAACAATGAGCAGTTCTTC. This sequence encodes CSAGLAGGGNNEQFF.

This clonotype was detected only a few times. V and J are TRBV30 and TRBJ1-2, with D unresolved. V was clipped by 2 bases and J by 0 bases, with 10 bases between them. The germline V gene has CDR1 GTSNPN and CDR2 SVGIG (reference sequence). The CDR3 consists of 14 residues. CDR3 in DNA: TGTGCCTGGAGTTCTACGCTCACTAACTATGGCTACACCTTC. Protein sequence: CAWSSTLTNYGYTF. Looking up the rest from reference TRBV30 and TRBJ1-2 gives the full variable domain: SQTIHQWPATLVQPVGSPLSLECTVEGTSNPNLYWYRQAAGRGLQLLFYSVGIGQISSEVPQNLSASRPQDRQFILSSKKLLLSDSGFYLCAWSSTLTNYGYTFGSGTRLTVV.

This clonotype was seen ten or more times. The rearrangement uses TRBV20-1 and TRBJ2-7; 7 bases map to TRBD1. J was trimmed by 4 bases and V by 4 bases; bases with no gene match: 4. Germline V lookup: CDR1 DFQATT, CDR2 SNEGSKA (reference sequence). The CDR3 has 12 residues. CDR3 in DNA: TGCAGTGCTACGCAGGGGGTTTACGAGCAGTACTTC. Its translation is CSATQGVYEQYF.

This clonotype has only a few counts. This chain uses TRBV29-1 with TRBJ2-5, with TRBD1 identical over 7 bases. The CDR3 contains 12 residues. The germline CDR1 and CDR2 sequences are SQVTM and ANQGSEA. Germline trimming cut 4 bases from V and 5 bases from J; bases unmatched to any gene: 4. The CDR3 loop is CSVAQGQETQYF. The DNA for the CDR3 is TGCAGCGTTGCGCAGGGACAGGAGACCCAGTACTTC.

This clonotype was seen more than once but under ten times. This sequence joins TRBV24-1 and TRBJ2-1; the match to TRBD2 covers 16 bases. The V gene's germline CDR1 is KGHDR and CDR2 SFDVKD. This CDR3 is built from 15 residues. The ends lost 4 bases at V and 7 bases at J; junction bases unmatched: 0. The CDR3 spells CATSEGLAGGNEQFF. CDR3 nucleotide sequence: TGTGCCACCAGTGAGGGACTAGCGGGAGGGAATGAGCAGTTCTTC.

This clonotype was counted ten times or more. The chain recombines TRBV10-3 with TRBJ2-5; D is undetermined. The length of the CDR3 is 16 residues. V shed 6 bases and J shed 2 bases, with 19 bases lying between them. Germline V gene sequence: CDR1 ENHRY, CDR2 SYGVKD. The CDR3 here is CAISPYIGYRQETQYF. For the CDR3, the DNA is TGTGCCATCAGCCCTTATATCGGTTACAGACAAGAGACCCAGTACTTC.

Many counts were recorded for this clonotype. This sequence joins TRBV6-1 and TRBJ2-1; D not resolved. The CDR3 runs 14 residues. Per germline, CDR1 MNHNS and CDR2 SASEGT. The ends were cut back, 2 bases at V and 5 bases at J, with 10 bases in the middle. CDR3 in amino acids: CASSETARHNEQFF. The CDR3 nucleotides read TGTGCCAGCAGTGAAACGGCTAGACACAATGAGCAGTTCTTC.

This clonotype was counted many times. This chain uses TRBV25-1 with TRBJ2-7, with 7 bases lining up with TRBD1. The V gene end was trimmed by 0 bases and the J gene end by 2 bases; junction bases not matched to a gene: 4. Germline CDR1 is MGHDK and CDR2 is SYGVNS. The CDR3 is 15 residues long. This CDR3 reads CASSEYGQGAYEQYF. The CDR3 region has the DNA TGTGCCAGCAGTGAATACGGGCAGGGGGCCTACGAGCAGTACTTC.

This clonotype was found many times. The CDR3 DNA sequence: TGCGCCAGCAGCGCACGGGTTATGGACACTGAAGCTTTCTTT. It translates to CASSARVMDTEAFF. The gene calls are TRBV5-1 and TRBJ1-1; the D is unclear. This CDR3 comprises 14 residues. Germline V CDR1 and CDR2: SGHRS, YFSETQ. Trimming stripped 4 bases from V and 3 bases from J, with 13 bases between.

This clonotype was observed at least ten times. The V gene is TRBV5-6, the J gene TRBJ1-1, with D unresolved. The CDR3 is made up of 13 amino acids. Germline V gene lookup returns CDR1 SGHDT and CDR2 YYEEEE. With 7 bases removed from V and 4 bases from J, the gap between germline ends came to 14 bases. The CDR3 coding sequence is TGTGCCAGCTACCGCGGTTTTGGCACTGAAGCTTTCTTT. This translates into CASYRGFGTEAFF.

This clonotype was detected a few times. The chain joins TRBV20-1 to TRBJ2-3, with 10 bases lining up with TRBD2. The V and J ends lost 6 bases and 5 bases, in that order; junction bases with no gene match: 8. The CDR3 extends over 14 amino acids. Germline values: CDR1 DFQATT, CDR2 SNEGSKA (reference sequence). The CDR3 is CSARTSGDRDTQYF. The CDR3 coding sequence is TGCAGTGCCAGGACTAGCGGAGATCGAGATACGCAGTATTTT.

V and J are TRBV30 and TRBJ2-7; a weak D match, TRBD2 (6 bases). The germline CDR1 and CDR2 sequences are GTSNPN and SVGIG (reference sequence). The CDR3 covers 16 residues. The V and J ends lost 0 bases and 6 bases respectively, with 21 bases between them. The CDR3 loop is CAWSVLGGVVGSEQYF. The CDR3 DNA reads TGTGCCTGGAGTGTACTTGGCGGGGTCGTAGGTTCCGAGCAGTACTTC.

At least ten counts were recorded for this clonotype. The genes are TRBV30 and TRBJ2-5; the D call may be TRBD1 or TRBD2 (5 bases each). The V gene lost 3 bases and the J gene lost 10 bases, with 21 bases spanning the gap. This CDR3 has 14 residues. Germline V lookup: CDR1 GTSNPN, CDR2 SVGIG (reference sequence). The CDR3 DNA is TGTGCCTGGAGCCCTCGCGGGTGGGGCAGGGACCAGTACTTC. This sequence encodes CAWSPRGWGRDQYF.

This clonotype has just a few counts. The V gene is TRBV15, the J gene TRBJ2-3; 8 nucleotides match TRBD1. Trimming took 3 bases from V and 3 from J; bases not matched to a gene: 5. This CDR3 is 15 amino acids long. Germline CDR1 reads LNHNV; CDR2 reads YYDKDF (reference sequence). This CDR3 reads CATSRPTGETDTQYF. CDR3 bases: TGTGCCACCAGCAGGCCGACAGGGGAAACAGATACGCAGTATTTT.

This clonotype has at least ten counts. Since a much larger clone is just one base distant, this may be a read error. The rearrangement joins TRBV7-2 to TRBJ2-1, with 7 bases matching TRBD2. Germline V gives CDR1 SGHTA, CDR2 FQGNSA. The CDR3 extends over 13 amino acids. V shed 4 bases and J 6 bases; nucleotides not matched to a gene: 3. This CDR3 is CASSSGLVNEQFF. In DNA, the CDR3 is TGTGCCAGCAGCTCCGGACTAGTCAATGAGCAGTTCTTC.

Concerning this clonotype itself: The conserved closing phenylalanine or tryptophan is absent in this CDR3, likely reflecting a read error. The DNA is left out, because the CDR3 cannot be placed on it with certainty; the CDR3 is given as TCRdb lists it. This chain joins TRBV28 and TRBJ1-1. The germline V gene has CDR1 MDHEN and CDR2 SYDVKM. A total of 15 residues make up the CDR3, ends included. This chain's CDR3 is CASSLGVGMNTEASS.

This clonotype was seen many times. The rearrangement links TRBV5-1 to TRBJ2-7; TRBD2 matches at 9 bases. CDR1 SGHRS and CDR2 YFSETQ come from the germline V gene. V lost 0 bases to trimming and J lost 2 bases; unmatched junction nucleotides: 6. This CDR3 region has 16 residues. CDR3: CASSLELAGRPYEQYF. CDR3 DNA sequence: TGCGCCAGCAGCTTGGAACTAGCGGGTCGACCCTACGAGCAGTACTTC.

This clonotype has at least ten counts. V usage is TRBV5-1 and J usage is TRBJ1-4; D call uncertain. Looked up from germline, CDR1 is SGHRS and CDR2 is YFSETQ. This CDR3 comprises 16 residues. V shed 4 bases and J shed 0 bases, with 13 bases lying between them. CDR3 residues: CASSVRESATNEKLFF. CDR3 DNA: TGCGCCAGCAGCGTACGGGAAAGTGCAACTAATGAAAAACTGTTTTTT. Filled out from reference TRBV5-1 and TRBJ1-4, the complete variable domain reads KAGVTQTPRYLIKTRGQQVTLSCSPISGHRSVSWYQQTPGQGLQFLFEYFSETQRNKGNFPGRFSGRQFSNSRSEMNVSTLELGDSALYLCASSVRESATNEKLFFGSGTQLSVL.

The genes are TRBV7-6 and TRBJ1-1, with unresolved D. Trimming shortened V by 1 base and J by 1 base, and 10 bases separated the two germline ends. The CDR3 contains 15 residues. The germline V gene encodes CDR1 SGHVS and CDR2 FNYEAQ. This CDR3 is CASSLDGRKNTEAFF. The CDR3 coding sequence is TGTGCCAGCAGCTTAGATGGAAGAAAGAACACTGAAGCTTTCTTT.

The sample holds a few counts of this clonotype. J is TRBJ2-1 and V is TRBV7-3; D gene uncertain. CDR1 and CDR2 (germline): SGHTA, FQGTGA. Trimming took off 2 bases at V and 10 bases at J, with 9 bases between the two ends. CDR3 length equals 12 residues. The chain's CDR3 is CASSLASGEQFF. The CDR3 coding sequence is TGTGCCAGCAGCTTAGCGAGTGGAGAGCAGTTCTTC.

This clonotype was seen a handful of times. The chain joins TRBV20-1 to TRBJ2-7; 7 bases match TRBD1. V shed 4 bases, J shed 6 bases, and the junction held 9 bases outside the gene matches. This CDR3 is 13 amino acids long. Germline V lookup: CDR1 DFQATT, CDR2 SNEGSKA (reference sequence). CDR3 DNA sequence: TGCAGTGCTACGAGTGCACAGGGGTTCGAGCAGTACTTC. Amino acids: CSATSAQGFEQYF.

This clonotype was found many times. This chain joins TRBV20-1 and TRBJ2-7; 14 bases align to TRBD2. Germline CDR1 DFQATT, CDR2 SNEGSKA (reference sequence). The CDR3 is 14 amino acids. V lost 6 bases and J lost 4; bases outside the gene matches: 5. The CDR3 sequence is CSAGTSGSSYEQYF. The CDR3 DNA reads as TGCAGTGCAGGGACTAGCGGGAGTTCGTACGAGCAGTACTTC.

The J gene is TRBJ1-5, the V gene TRBV4-2; D is unclear. Trimming removed 0 bases at V and 0 bases at J, with 6 bases between. The CDR3 runs to 15 residues. Germline CDR1 reads LGHNA; CDR2 reads YNFKEQ. The CDR3 DNA reads as TGTGCCAGCAGCCAAGACCCCAATAGCAATCAGCCCCAGCATTTT. It yields the protein CASSQDPNSNQPQHF.

This clonotype showed up just a few times. The chain is built from TRBV29-1 and TRBJ2-3, with TRBD1 identical over 9 bases. The germline V gene has CDR1 SQVTM and CDR2 ANQGSEA. The CDR3 covers 14 residues. The J segment lost 5 bases and the V segment lost 4 bases, leaving 7 bases of the junction unmatched. CDR3 residues: CSVVRDREGDTQYF. DNA for the CDR3: TGCAGCGTTGTAAGGGACAGGGAGGGAGATACGCAGTATTTT.